One sample yielded the 9 T cell receptor beta chains listed below, sequenced in a study of T cells in Graves' hyperthyroidism and ophthalmopathy. RNA transcripts served as the template for amplifying TCR beta CDR3 regions. HTBI primers were employed in a first-round RT-PCR of the TCR CDR3. MiXCR, run by TCRdb on the multiplex PCR reads, gives a single entry per CDR3 protein. The profile shows approximately 48,000 distinct CDR3 sequences, around 45% of them singletons. Source material: peripheral blood or thyroid tissue (not recorded which). All receptors derive from a woman aged 45-59 years with Graves' hyperthyroidism.

CDR3 bases: TGTGCCAGCAGTTGGACTAGCGGGAGAGGACAAGAGACCCAGTACTTC. It is translated as CASSWTSGRGQETQYF. This chain links TRBV7-9 with TRBJ2-5; 13 nucleotides agree with TRBD2. Germline lookup yields CDR1 SEHNR and CDR2 FQNEAQ (reference sequence). This CDR3 has 16 residues. With 6 bases clipped from V and 2 bases from J, the junction kept 6 bases outside the gene matches.

This clonotype occurred many times. The chain joins TRBV20-1 to TRBJ2-3; the match to TRBD2 covers 7 bases. The length of the CDR3 is 12 residues. J gave up 8 bases and V 5 bases, and 7 bases lay outside the gene matches. CDR1 and CDR2 (germline): DFQATT, SNEGSKA (reference sequence). The CDR3 reads CSAPPPGGTQYF. CDR3 DNA sequence: TGCAGTGCTCCCCCCCCGGGGGGTACGCAGTATTTT.

For the CDR3, the DNA is TGTGCCAGCAGCTTTCCCCCGGGACACCTGAACACTGAAGCTTTCTTT. Translation: CASSFPPGHLNTEAFF. This sequence joins TRBV7-6 and TRBJ1-1, with D perhaps TRBD1 (6 bases). The length of the CDR3 is 16 residues. V lost 3 bases and J lost 0, with 14 bases in between. Germline V CDR1 and CDR2: SGHVS, FNYEAQ.

The rearrangement links TRBV28 to TRBJ2-3; D may be TRBD2 (6 bases). CDR1 is MDHEN and CDR2 is SYDVKM in the germline V gene. The CDR3 is 18 residues long. With 6 bases removed from V and 0 bases from J, the gap between germline ends came to 22 bases. The DNA for the CDR3 is TGTGCCAGCAGGTACTTAAAAGGGCTAGCGCCAAGCACAGATACGCAGTATTTT. This sequence encodes CASRYLKGLAPSTDTQYF. The full variable domain, rest sourced from reference TRBV28 and TRBJ2-3, is DVKVTQSSRYLVKRTGEKVFLECVQDMDHENMFWYRQDPGLGLRLIYFSYDVKMKEKGDIPEGYSVSREKKERFSLILESASTNQTSMYLCASRYLKGLAPSTDTQYFGPGTRLTVL.

In nucleotides, the CDR3 is TGTGCCAGCAGCCATATAACACAGGGGGCGTTCACCTTC. Translating it yields CASSHITQGAFTF. The chain recombines TRBV14 with TRBJ1-2; 9 bases are shared with TRBD1. In germline, CDR1 is SGHDN, CDR2 FVKESK. Trimming cost V 3 bases and J 13 bases; bases outside gene matches: 9. The CDR3 spans 13 residues. The full variable domain, in which reference TRBV14 and TRBJ1-2 provide the parts outside the CDR3, is EAGVTQFPSHSVIEKGQTVTLRCDPISGHDNLYWYRRVMGKEIKFLLHFVKESKQDESGMPNNRFLAERTGGTYSTLKVQPAELEDSGVYFCASSHITQGAFTFGSGTRLTVV.

This clonotype was seen a few times. V usage is TRBV7-9 and J usage is TRBJ1-2; 9 bases are a match to TRBD1. Trimming cost V 5 bases and J 6 bases; bases outside gene matches: 10. The CDR3 runs 15 residues. CDR1 and CDR2 from the germline V gene are SEHNR and FQNEAQ (reference sequence). CDR3 sequence reads: CASSVMGQGFNGYTF. CDR3 bases: TGTGCCAGCAGCGTAATGGGACAGGGCTTCAATGGCTACACCTTC. The full variable domain, with the rest looked up from reference TRBV7-9 and TRBJ1-2, is DTGVSQNPRHKITKRGQNVTFRCDPISEHNRLYWYRQTLGQGPEFLTYFQNEAQLEKSRLLSDRFSAERPKGSFSTLEIQRTEQGDSAMYLCASSVMGQGFNGYTFGSGTRLTVV.

J is TRBJ2-7 and V is TRBV15, with TRBD2 matching over 12 bases. Looked up from germline, CDR1 is LNHNV and CDR2 is YYDKDF (reference sequence). V gave up 5 bases and J gave up 4 bases; unmatched junction bases: 6. This CDR3 comprises 15 residues. The CDR3 spells CATSSTSGRTYEQYF. In DNA form, the CDR3 reads TGTGCCACCAGCTCCACTAGCGGGAGGACGTACGAGCAGTACTTC.

Note on this clonotype: Since no conserved phenylalanine or tryptophan closes the CDR3, a read error is the likely cause. The chain has TRBV7-9 and TRBJ1-1; TRBD1 might be the D (6 bases). Germline V gives CDR1 SEHNR, CDR2 FQNEAQ (reference sequence). The V end lost 4 bases, the J end lost 5 bases, and 17 bases lay between the germline ends. The CDR3 length is 15 residues. CDR3 sequence: CASSWGTGSRTEAFS. The CDR3 DNA follows: TGTGCCAGCAGCTGGGGAACAGGGAGCAGGACTGAAGCTTTCTCT.

In this sample, this clonotype turned up many times. The J gene is TRBJ1-3, the V gene TRBV7-2; D unresolved. This CDR3 is 16 amino acids long. Trimming pared 1 base from V and 3 bases from J, leaving 13 bases between. Germline CDR1 SGHTA, CDR2 FQGNSA. The CDR3 DNA follows: TGTGCCAGCAGCTTAGAACGGACGACTTATGGAAACACCATATATTTT. Protein sequence: CASSLERTTYGNTIYF.